A single sample gave rise to the 6 T cell receptor beta chains below, sequenced in a study of regulatory T cells in long-lasting Graves disease. Stated time point: persistent/refractory GD, antithyroid drugs over 5 years with positive TRAb. PBMC RNA was the source of the TCR library. CDR3 regions were amplified by Arm-PCR using iRepertoire HTBI primers to build TCR beta libraries. Via MiXCR, TCRdb re-called the multiplex PCR reads, giving one row per CDR3 protein. The table has about 460,000 distinct CDR3 sequences, under 25% seen once; the top ten hold about 12%. Specimen: peripheral blood mononuclear cells (PBMCs), collected when the disease was refractory, from a patient treated with antithyroid drugs. The source is a female donor with Graves disease.

Notes on this clonotype: A read error may explain this, as a much larger clone is one base away. This chain connects TRBV29-1 to TRBJ2-2; possibly TRBD2 for D (5 bases). The CDR3 sequence is 12 residues long. Per the germline V gene, CDR1 is SQVTM and CDR2 is ANQGSEA. The DNA of the CDR3 is TGCAGCGTTGTTTCCAACACCGGGGAGCTGGTTTTT. Amino acid sequence: CSVVSNTGELVF.

This clonotype was seen many times. The chain combines TRBV6-5 with TRBJ2-7; 13 bases are a match to TRBD2. The CDR3 has 17 amino acids. Trimming cost V 2 bases and J 2 bases; bases outside gene matches: 6. CDR1 MNHEY and CDR2 SVGAGI come from the germline V gene. CDR3 residues: CASSYRLAGGSAYEQYF. Here the CDR3 DNA reads TGTGCCAGCAGTTACCGACTAGCGGGAGGAAGTGCCTACGAGCAGTACTTC.

This clonotype was picked up a small number of times. The CDR3 loop is CASSLVQREKETQYF. The CDR3 DNA reads as TGTGCCAGCAGCTTAGTCCAGCGAGAAAAAGAGACCCAGTACTTC. The chain employs TRBV7-9 and TRBJ2-5; D gene ambiguous. V shed 1 base and J shed 3 bases, with 12 bases lying between them. The CDR3 loop spans 15 amino acids. Per germline, CDR1 SEHNR and CDR2 FQNEAQ (reference sequence).

This clonotype was recorded a few times. The genes are TRBV20-1 and TRBJ2-7, with TRBD2 as a possible D gene (6 bases). Germline CDR1 and CDR2: DFQATT and SNEGSKA (reference sequence). The CDR3 loop spans 18 amino acids. V was clipped by 1 base and J by 2 bases, with 24 bases between them. CDR3 coding DNA: TGCAGTGCTAGAGTAAGATACGCAGGAGGAGGGATAACCTACGAGCAGTACTTC. The encoded protein is CSARVRYAGGGITYEQYF.

This clonotype was detected ten times or more. This rearrangement joins TRBV15 to TRBJ1-2, with a possible D match to TRBD1 (6 bases). The V and J ends lost 1 base and 4 bases respectively, with 13 bases between them. Germline lookup yields CDR1 LNHNV and CDR2 YYDKDF (reference sequence). The CDR3 is 15 amino acids. For the CDR3, the DNA is TGTGCCACCAGCAGAGGGGAGGGGGTAGGCTATGGCTACACCTTC. Translation gives CATSRGEGVGYGYTF.

CDR3 nucleotides: TGTGCCAGCAGCGGAAAGTGGGGTAAAGAGACCCAGTACTTC. Protein: CASSGKWGKETQYF. V usage is TRBV7-2 and J usage is TRBJ2-5; D remains ambiguous. V lost 5 bases to trimming and J lost 3 bases, with 13 bases between them. This CDR3 is 14 amino acids long. Germline V CDR1 and CDR2: SGHTA, FQGNSA.